The 28 T cell receptor beta chains reported below all come from one sample, sequenced in a study of blood T cell repertoires in COVID-19. Here immunoSEQ multiplex PCR was the method, and the copy in TCRdb shows in-frame clones only, minus some. This table holds about 170,000 clones, about three quarters found once. The material sequenced was peripheral blood. All receptors derive from a man aged 65 to 79 with acute or convalescent COVID-19.

In its sample, this clone was seen once. The chain has TRBV6-1 and TRBJ1-3, with D perhaps matching TRBD1 (6 bases). The length of the CDR3 is 16 residues. CDR1 is MNHNS and CDR2 is SASEGT in the germline V gene. V lost 0 bases, J lost 2 bases, and 11 bases lay in between. The CDR3 bases are TGTGCCAGCAGTGAAGCTGACAGGCCCCCTGGAAACACCATATATTTT. Translated, it gives CASSEADRPPGNTIYF.

The J gene is TRBJ2-2, the V gene TRBV7-9, with 9 bases identical to TRBD2. CDR1 and CDR2 (germline): SEHNR, FQNEAQ (reference sequence). V lost 2 bases, J lost 8 bases, and 12 bases stayed unmatched. The CDR3 length is 17 residues. The CDR3 region is CASSLPSASGNTGELFF. For the CDR3, the DNA is TGTGCCAGCAGCTTACCCTCGGCTAGCGGGAATACTGGGGAGCTGTTTTTT.

The rearrangement links TRBV30 to TRBJ1-5, with TRBD1 matching over 7 bases. This CDR3 region has 14 residues. The V gene's germline CDR1 is GTSNPN and CDR2 SVGIG (reference sequence). Trimming removed 2 bases from V and 6 bases from J; junction bases left unmatched: 7. This CDR3 is CAWSSGTVGQPQHF. In nucleotides, the CDR3 is TGTGCCTGGAGTTCAGGGACAGTTGGTCAGCCCCAGCATTTT. Complete variable domain (other parts from reference TRBV30 and TRBJ1-5): SQTIHQWPATLVQPVGSPLSLECTVEGTSNPNLYWYRQAAGRGLQLLFYSVGIGQISSEVPQNLSASRPQDRQFILSSKKLLLSDSGFYLCAWSSGTVGQPQHFGDGTRLSIL.

This rearrangement joins TRBV7-2 to TRBJ1-3, with no clear D. Germline V CDR1 and CDR2: SGHTA, FQGNSA. The germline V and J ends were trimmed by 1 base and 0 bases, with 7 bases remaining between them. The CDR3 runs 15 residues. CDR3 amino acids: CASSLEQYSGNTIYF. CDR3 DNA: TGTGCCAGCAGCTTAGAACAGTACTCTGGAAACACCATATATTTT.

The chain employs TRBV16 and TRBJ1-2, with 7 bases fitting TRBD1. CDR1 is KGHSY, CDR2 FQNENV, per germline. The CDR3 runs to 15 residues. The junction had 6 bases not matched to a gene; V was cut back by 2 bases and J by 3 bases. The CDR3 reads CASSQIYQGDYGYTF. Written as DNA, the CDR3 is TGTGCCAGCAGCCAAATATACCAGGGGGACTATGGCTACACCTTC.

This clone was counted only a few times. The V call is TRBV5-6, the J call TRBJ2-7; D remains ambiguous. CDR1 is SGHDT, CDR2 YYEEEE, per germline. CDR3 length equals 13 residues. The germline V and J ends were trimmed by 3 bases and 0 bases, with 7 bases remaining between them. The CDR3 DNA is TGTGCCAGCAGCTCCCCGGGCTCCTACGAGCAGTACTTC. Translation gives CASSSPGSYEQYF. Based on the CDR3 plus reference TRBV5-6 and TRBJ2-7, the full variable domain is DAGVTQSPTHLIKTRGQQVTLRCSPKSGHDTVSWYQQALGQGPQFIFQYYEEEERQRGNFPDRFSGHQFPNYSSELNVNALLLGDSALYLCASSSPGSYEQYFGPGTRLTVT.

As regards this clone: This sample also contains other DNA sequences that code for the same CDR3. This chain connects TRBV6-5 to TRBJ1-1, with no clear D. The ends were cut back, 6 bases at V and 2 bases at J, with 16 bases in the middle. The CDR3 spans 15 residues. From germline, CDR1 is MNHEY and CDR2 SVGAGI. In DNA form, the CDR3 reads TGTGCCAGCAGCGAGTTTGGGCAAGGTAACACTGAAGCTTTCTTT. The encoded protein is CASSEFGQGNTEAFF.

This clone was detected a few times. V usage is TRBV6-6 and J usage is TRBJ1-1; D perhaps matches TRBD1 (6 bases). V lost 6 bases, J lost 1 base, and 9 bases lay in between. This CDR3 spans 13 amino acids. The germline gives CDR1 MNHNY, CDR2 SVGAGI (reference sequence). CDR3 DNA sequence: TGTGCCAGCAGCAAGGACAGGAACACTGAAGCTTTCTTT. This sequence encodes CASSKDRNTEAFF.

The chain carries TRBV28 and TRBJ2-7; 7 nucleotides align to TRBD2. There are 15 residues in the CDR3. Germline V gene lookup returns CDR1 MDHEN and CDR2 SYDVKM. V was clipped by 6 bases and J by 1 base; unmatched bases: 9. The CDR3 loop is CASRLGLTLSYEQYF. CDR3 nucleotides: TGTGCCAGCAGGCTGGGACTAACCCTATCCTACGAGCAGTACTTC.

This sequence joins TRBV6-4 and TRBJ1-5, with D perhaps matching TRBD1 (5 bases). CDR3 size: 11 residues. V lost 5 bases, J lost 15 bases, and 14 bases lay in between. The germline V gene has CDR1 MRHNA and CDR2 SNTAGT. The CDR3 DNA reads as TGTGCCAGCAGTCCCGACAGCCATCGGCATTTT. It translates to CASSPDSHRHF.

This clone has more than one count but fewer than ten. The rearrangement links TRBV5-1 to TRBJ1-2; the match to TRBD1 covers 9 bases. Germline CDR1 is SGHRS and CDR2 is YFSETQ. V lost 3 bases, J lost 2 bases, and 2 bases stayed unmatched. There are 14 residues in the CDR3. CDR3 sequence (DNA): TGCGCCAGCAGCTCGGGACAGGGAAACTATGGCTACACCTTC. The encoded protein is CASSSGQGNYGYTF.

This chain uses TRBV19 with TRBJ2-1; TRBD2 matches 7 bases. This CDR3 has 14 residues. The trim removed 4 bases at V and 5 bases at J, leaving 5 bases unmatched. Germline V lookup: CDR1 LNHDA, CDR2 SQIVND (reference sequence). CDR3 sequence (DNA): TGTGCCAGTAGTAAGGCGGGGGTTAACAATGAGCAGTTCTTC. Its protein product is CASSKAGVNNEQFF.

This clone was detected once. The rearrangement uses TRBV5-5 and TRBJ1-2, with 7 bases aligning to TRBD1. The CDR3 runs 16 residues. The germline gives CDR1 SGHKS, CDR2 YYEKEE (reference sequence). With 5 bases clipped from V and 1 base from J, the junction kept 11 bases outside the gene matches. CDR3 residues: CASSRGGTESNYGYTF. DNA for the CDR3: TGTGCCAGCAGTCGGGGCGGGACAGAGAGTAACTATGGCTACACCTTC.

Only one count was recorded for this clone. V is TRBV28 and J is TRBJ1-5; D not resolved. This CDR3 is 11 amino acids long. Germline values: CDR1 MDHEN, CDR2 SYDVKM. Trimming shortened V by 5 bases and J by 4 bases, and 3 bases separated the two germline ends. CDR3 nucleotides: TGTGCCAGCAGTGCGAATCAGCCCCAGCATTTT. It is translated as CASSANQPQHF. The full variable domain, its missing parts supplied by reference TRBV28 and TRBJ1-5, is DVKVTQSSRYLVKRTGEKVFLECVQDMDHENMFWYRQDPGLGLRLIYFSYDVKMKEKGDIPEGYSVSREKKERFSLILESASTNQTSMYLCASSANQPQHFGDGTRLSIL.

V is TRBV6-1 and J is TRBJ1-1, with D tentatively TRBD1 (5 bases). The CDR3 runs to 16 residues. The ends were cut back, 1 base at V and 1 base at J, with 13 bases in the middle. Germline V gene sequence: CDR1 MNHNS, CDR2 SASEGT. The CDR3 DNA follows: TGTGCCAGCAGTGAAGAGGGGAGGGCCAGGAACACTGAAGCTTTCTTT. It encodes CASSEEGRARNTEAFF.

CDR3 residues: CSASKGTGSYGYTF. In DNA form, the CDR3 reads TGCAGTGCTAGTAAGGGCACGGGGAGCTATGGCTACACCTTC. This chain uses TRBV20-1 with TRBJ1-2; D remains unclear. V was shortened by 3 bases and J by 4 bases, with 15 bases between the two germline ends. The CDR3 extends over 14 amino acids. Germline V gene data show CDR1 as DFQATT and CDR2 as SNEGSKA (reference sequence).

The chain couples TRBV4-2 to TRBJ2-5, with 8 nucleotides matching TRBD1. Germline CDR1 reads LGHNA; CDR2 reads YNFKEQ. The CDR3 has 15 residues. The V gene end was trimmed by 4 bases and the J gene end by 4 bases; junction bases not matched to a gene: 8. CDR3 residues: CASSPGQVSSETQYF. CDR3 bases: TGTGCCAGCAGCCCGGGACAGGTTTCATCAGAGACCCAGTACTTC.

The chain recombines TRBV7-2 with TRBJ1-2; D is unresolved. Looked up from germline, CDR1 is SGHTA and CDR2 is FQGNSA. Trimming shortened V by 1 base and J by 6 bases, and 9 bases separated the two germline ends. There are 13 residues in the CDR3. DNA for the CDR3: TGTGCCAGCAGCTTAGGAGGGTATAATGGCTACACCTTC. Its translation: CASSLGGYNGYTF. Drawing the rest from reference TRBV7-2 and TRBJ1-2, the complete variable domain is GAGVSQSPSNKVTEKGKDVELRCDPISGHTALYWYRQSLGQGLEFLIYFQGNSAPDKSGLPSDRFSAERTGGSVSTLTIQRTQQEDSAVYLCASSLGGYNGYTFGSGTRLTVV.

This chain connects TRBV20-1 to TRBJ2-7; D is possibly TRBD1 (5 bases). Germline V gene lookup returns CDR1 DFQATT and CDR2 SNEGSKA (reference sequence). This CDR3 spans 11 amino acids. Between the trimmed V and J ends, which lost 0 bases and 9 bases, there was a span of 9 bases. The CDR3, as DNA: TGCAGTGCTAGAGATGGGGCCCGGCAGTACTTC. This gives the protein CSARDGARQYF.

The gene calls are TRBV2 and TRBJ1-2; 9 nucleotides agree with TRBD1. Germline loops: CDR1 SNHLY, CDR2 FYNNEI. The CDR3 has 17 amino acids. After removal of 5 bases from V and 2 bases from J, the junction contained 12 bases not matched to a gene. The CDR3 here is CASSPQQGARGNYGYTF. The CDR3 nucleotides read TGTGCCAGCAGTCCCCAACAGGGGGCGCGGGGGAACTATGGCTACACCTTC. The whole variable domain, remainder taken from reference TRBV2 and TRBJ1-2, is EPEVTQTPSHQVTQMGQEVILRCVPISNHLYFYWYRQILGQKVEFLVSFYNNEISEKSEIFDDQFSVERPDGSNFTLKIRSTKLEDSAMYFCASSPQQGARGNYGYTFGSGTRLTVV.

V gene TRBV7-8 combines with J gene TRBJ2-5; 8 nucleotides align to TRBD1. Germline loops: CDR1 SGHVS, CDR2 FQNEAQ. The J segment lost 1 base and the V segment lost 5 bases, leaving 9 bases of the junction unmatched. The CDR3 has 16 residues. Here the CDR3 DNA reads TGTGCCAGCAGCGAGAGGACAGGGCCGGGCCAAGAGACCCAGTACTTC. Amino acids: CASSERTGPGQETQYF.

This rearrangement joins TRBV4-3 to TRBJ2-2; 7 positions agree with TRBD2. CDR3 length: 15 residues. With 4 bases clipped from V and 3 bases from J, the junction kept 5 bases outside the gene matches. Germline values: CDR1 LGHNA, CDR2 YSLEER. The CDR3 is CASSPRGLDTGELFF. In DNA, the CDR3 is TGCGCCAGCAGCCCCAGAGGACTAGACACCGGGGAGCTGTTTTTT.

This chain uses TRBV18 with TRBJ1-2, with D possibly TRBD1 on 6 matching bases. Trimming took 7 bases from V and 5 from J, leaving 14 bases between them. This CDR3 region has 13 residues. The germline V gene has CDR1 KGHSH and CDR2 LQKENI. CDR3 in amino acids: CASFADSIYGYTF. In DNA, the CDR3 is TGTGCCAGCTTTGCGGACAGCATTTATGGCTACACCTTC.

The V gene is TRBV6-5, the J gene TRBJ1-3, with 7 bases that match TRBD1. Germline values: CDR1 MNHEY, CDR2 SVGAGI. The CDR3 sequence is 14 residues long. The junction had 4 bases not matched to a gene; V was cut back by 6 bases and J by 2 bases. CDR3 residues: CASRADRAGNTIYF. CDR3 coding DNA: TGTGCCAGCAGGGCCGACAGGGCTGGAAACACCATATATTTT.

This chain uses TRBV2 with TRBJ2-3; 8 bases line up with TRBD1. Germline trimming cut 7 bases from V and 6 bases from J; bases unmatched to any gene: 6. The CDR3 totals 13 residues. Germline loops: CDR1 SNHLY, CDR2 FYNNEI. CDR3 residues: CASTTGDRDTQYF. The CDR3 DNA is TGTGCCAGCACGACGGGGGACAGGGATACGCAGTATTTT.

The chain employs TRBV2 and TRBJ1-4; TRBD1 matches 9 bases. Germline CDR1 SNHLY, CDR2 FYNNEI. CDR3 size: 16 residues. Trimming took 3 bases from V and 7 from J; bases not matched to a gene: 9. DNA of the CDR3: TGTGCCAGCAGTGAGCGCCTGACAGGGGGGGGTGAAAAACTGTTTTTT. Translation: CASSERLTGGGEKLFF.

J is TRBJ1-5 and V is TRBV11-3; D is ambiguous. Germline V gives CDR1 SGHNT, CDR2 YENEEA. The CDR3 is 17 amino acids. V shed 0 bases and J shed 0 bases, with 12 bases lying between them. CDR3 DNA: TGTGCCAGCAGCTTAGATCTTCGGAGGGATAGCAATCAGCCCCAGCATTTT. This translates into CASSLDLRRDSNQPQHF.

This clone was seen a handful of times. The V call is TRBV28, the J call TRBJ2-5; D not certain. The germline V and J ends were trimmed by 0 bases and 3 bases, with 8 bases remaining between them. The CDR3 spans 14 residues. The germline CDR1 and CDR2 sequences are MDHEN and SYDVKM. CDR3 nucleotides: TGTGCCAGCAGTTTATGGGTCCAGAAAGAGACCCAGTACTTC. It yields the protein CASSLWVQKETQYF.